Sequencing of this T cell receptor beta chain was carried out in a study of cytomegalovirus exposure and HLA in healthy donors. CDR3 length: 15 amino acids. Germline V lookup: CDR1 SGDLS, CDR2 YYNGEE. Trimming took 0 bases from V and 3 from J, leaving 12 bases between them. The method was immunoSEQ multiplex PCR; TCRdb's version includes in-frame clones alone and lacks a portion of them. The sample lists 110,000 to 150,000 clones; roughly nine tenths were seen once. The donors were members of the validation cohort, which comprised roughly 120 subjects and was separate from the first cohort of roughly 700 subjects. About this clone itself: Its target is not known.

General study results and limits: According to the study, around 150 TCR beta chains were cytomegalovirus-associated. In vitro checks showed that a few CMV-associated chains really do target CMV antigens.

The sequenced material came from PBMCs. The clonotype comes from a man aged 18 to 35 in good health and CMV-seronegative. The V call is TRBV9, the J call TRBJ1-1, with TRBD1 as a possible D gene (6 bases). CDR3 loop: CASSVVQGIDTEAFF. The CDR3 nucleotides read TGTGCCAGCAGCGTAGTCCAGGGGATAGACACTGAAGCTTTCTTT.